The T cell receptor beta chain described here comes from a study of a mutant IDH1 vaccine in newly diagnosed glioma (dated by TCRdb to about 2021). Context from the whole study: Across visits V03 through V10, patients got a total of eight vaccinations, given in weeks 1, 3, 5, 7, 11, 15, 19 and 23. Vaccination began 4-6 weeks after radiotherapy alone, or alongside temozolomide cycles in the chemotherapy-containing groups. Of the approximately 32 treated patients, roughly 60% were male and about 40% were female, and the mean age was roughly 40 years. Before enrollment, most patients had been given radiochemotherapy with temozolomide as standard therapy, while the rest had received either radiotherapy alone or temozolomide alone. Peripheral blood samples were drawn at six visits, namely V03 (baseline), V05, V07, V10, V12 and V13. For exploratory analyses, longitudinal TCRB deep sequencing was carried out in around 26 treated patients wherever samples were available.

The junction shows trimming of 5 bases on V and 5 bases on J, and the gene matches do not reach 13 bases of it. Measured from the cysteine to the phenylalanine, the CDR3 is 18 residues long. Left in the record is the CDR3 DNA by itself, 54 bases read in frame from the first base. CDR1 and CDR2 are read off the germline V gene as MGHRA and YSYEKL. The paper as a whole reports these results and caveats: Availability determined which PBMC samples were chosen for TCRB deep sequencing. No apparent relationship was observed between pseudoprogression and alterations in the top peripheral T cell clonotypes detected by TCRB sequencing. Across multiple MHC alleles, vaccine-induced immune responses were seen in more than 90% of patients. According to the authors, sample limitations meant that analyses of patient blood samples could not be reproduced.

Turning to this clone: What this receptor recognizes is not known. No much larger clonotype is one base removed from it; base qualities were not supplied.

The time point label for this specimen denotes: week 5, during vaccination. Every vaccine dose consisted of 300 ug of a 20-mer mutant IDH1 peptide in Montanide, administered subcutaneously together with topical imiquimod. The donors had newly diagnosed IDH1-mutant astrocytomas of WHO grade 3 or 4 that showed loss of nuclear ATRX. The samples were drawn from NOA16, a multicentre, single-arm, open-label phase I trial in Germany that tested a mutant IDH1 peptide vaccine in humans for the first time. Genomic DNA for TCRB sequencing was extracted from EDTA blood using the DNeasy Blood and Tissue Kit. Libraries were constructed by the immunoSEQ multiplex PCR assay. Rearranged TCR beta chain sequences were amplified using the hsTCRB Kit according to the manufacturer's protocol. TCRB libraries were sequenced on an Illumina MiSeq. The authors processed their data as follows. The proprietary platform of the kit vendor was used for demultiplexing, trimming and gene mapping. TCRdb re-hosts the immuneACCESS table, in-frame sequences only. Its copies lack some clones; in the studies checked, an unresolved V gene accounts for under half of them, and the cause for the rest is not known. D and trimming come from the DNA, and the V and J calls and clone size come from that table. In all, the sample holds 25,000 to 35,000 clones, and about 90% of those were seen once. The ten largest clonotypes hold around 3% of the sample.

Here the sequenced sample was peripheral blood mononuclear cells (PBMCs), taken from a glioma patient whose treatment included an IDH1 peptide vaccine. The receptor chain draws on TRBV4-1 and TRBJ2-5; the junction holds 14 bases that match TRBD2. This clonotype was sampled from a woman in her thirties or forties with glioma. Some clones in this sample may be carry-over from other donors' samples. The DNA sequence follows: TGCGCCAGCAGCTATTCGTCCCGGCGACTAGCGGGAGGGGAGACCCAGTACTTC. It translates as CASSYSSRRLAGGETQYF.